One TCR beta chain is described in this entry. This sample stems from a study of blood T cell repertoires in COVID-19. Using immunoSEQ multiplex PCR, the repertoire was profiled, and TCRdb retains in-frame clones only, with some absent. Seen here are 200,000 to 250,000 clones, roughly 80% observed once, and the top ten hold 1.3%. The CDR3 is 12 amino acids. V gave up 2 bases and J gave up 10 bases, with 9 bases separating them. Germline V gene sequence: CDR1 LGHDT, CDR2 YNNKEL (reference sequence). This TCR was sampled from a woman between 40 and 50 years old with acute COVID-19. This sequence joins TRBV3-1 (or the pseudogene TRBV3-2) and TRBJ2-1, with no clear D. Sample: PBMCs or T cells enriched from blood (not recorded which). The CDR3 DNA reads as TGTGCCAGCAGCCAAATTCTCGGGGAGCAGTTCTTC. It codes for CASSQILGEQFF.